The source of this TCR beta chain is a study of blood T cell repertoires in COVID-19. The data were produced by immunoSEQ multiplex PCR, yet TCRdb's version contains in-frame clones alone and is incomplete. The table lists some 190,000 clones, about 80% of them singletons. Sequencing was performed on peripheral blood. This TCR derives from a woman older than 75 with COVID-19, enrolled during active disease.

CDR3 bases: TGTGCCACCAGCGCGGGACTAGCGGTCAAGAGCTCCTACAATGAGCAGTTCTTC. Residues: CATSAGLAVKSSYNEQFF. The V gene is TRBV15, the J gene TRBJ2-1, with TRBD2 matching 11 bases. Trimming took 5 bases from V and 0 from J; bases not matched to a gene: 9. CDR1 and CDR2 (germline): LNHNV, YYDKDF (reference sequence). This CDR3 region has 18 residues.